The sequence of this T cell receptor (beta chain) was determined in a study of PD-1 blockade in classical Hodgkin lymphoma. Study outcomes and limitations: Complete responders had baseline diversity similar to newly diagnosed patients. The origin of the repertoire differences remains undefined, with disease activity or prior therapy as possible causes. Reports indicated that newly diagnosed patients had lower baseline TCR diversity than healthy donors did.

V lost 5 bases to trimming and J lost 2 bases; unmatched junction nucleotides: 12. Germline CDR1 SGHRS, CDR2 YFSETQ. The CDR3 totals 16 residues. Remarks on this clone: Its antigen is unknown.

Stated time point: cycle 4 day 1 (C4D1), after more than five weeks of nivolumab. The patients all showed relapse after autologous stem cell transplantation, while their brentuximab vedotin exposure varied. Sequencing used immunoSEQ multiplex PCR; TCRdb keeps in-frame clones, though not all of them. The table records over 50,000 clones, about 85% of them present only once. The V and J genes are TRBV5-1 and TRBJ1-2; 7 bases are shared with TRBD1. The receptor was derived from a human donor with classical Hodgkin lymphoma. The sample here was peripheral blood mononuclear cells (PBMCs), taken before the fourth cycle of nivolumab. Here the CDR3 reads CASSPMGQSSNYGYTF. The CDR3 nucleotides are TGCGCCAGCAGTCCGATGGGACAGTCTTCAAACTATGGCTACACCTTC.